This paragraph covers one TCR beta chain sequence. Trimming stripped 3 bases from V and 4 bases from J, with 15 bases between. The CDR3 is made up of 15 amino acids. From germline, CDR1 is MDHEN and CDR2 SYDVKM. These data originate in a study of CD8 T cells in Susac syndrome. The wider study: At blood draw, Susac syndrome patients were therapy-naive, on corticosteroids, or on intravenous immunoglobulin alone.

When the RNA was reverse transcribed, random hexamers were used with an input of about 0.5 to 1 ug. One entry per CDR3 protein results from TCRdb running MiXCR on the immunoSEQ multiplex PCR reads. Of under 200,000 distinct CDR3 sequences in the sample, 85% to 95% were seen once. Source material: CD8+ T cells from PBMCs. This clonotype originated in a human donor with Susac syndrome. The gene calls are TRBV28 and TRBJ1-1, with D possibly matching TRBD1 (5 bases). CDR3 coding DNA: TGTGCCAGCAGTTTTCGGGGGTGGGTGCGCACTGAAGCTTTCTTT. It is translated as CASSFRGWVRTEAFF.